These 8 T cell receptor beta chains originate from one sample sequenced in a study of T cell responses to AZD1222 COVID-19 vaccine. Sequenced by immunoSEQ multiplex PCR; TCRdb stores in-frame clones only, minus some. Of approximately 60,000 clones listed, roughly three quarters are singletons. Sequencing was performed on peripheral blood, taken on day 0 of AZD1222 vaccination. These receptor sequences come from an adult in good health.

In nucleotides, the CDR3 is TGTGCCAGCAGCCCTCCGACAGGGAGGGCTGAAGCTTTCTTT. Amino acids: CASSPPTGRAEAFF. This sequence joins TRBV7-2 and TRBJ1-1, with 7 bases that match TRBD1. Germline values: CDR1 SGHTA, CDR2 FQGNSA. CDR3 length: 14 amino acids. V shed 5 bases and J 6 bases; nucleotides not matched to a gene: 9.

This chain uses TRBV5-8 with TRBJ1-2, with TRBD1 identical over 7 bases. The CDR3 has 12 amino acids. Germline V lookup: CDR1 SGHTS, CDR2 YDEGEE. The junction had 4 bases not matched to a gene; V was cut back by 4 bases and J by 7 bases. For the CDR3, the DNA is TGTGCCAGCAGCATAACAGGGGTTGGCTACACCTTC. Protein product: CASSITGVGYTF. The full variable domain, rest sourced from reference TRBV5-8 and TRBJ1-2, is EAGVTQSPTHLIKTRGQQATLRCSPISGHTSVYWYQQALGLGLQFLLWYDEGEERNRGNFPPRFSGRQFPNYSSELNVNALELEDSALYLCASSITGVGYTFGSGTRLTVV.

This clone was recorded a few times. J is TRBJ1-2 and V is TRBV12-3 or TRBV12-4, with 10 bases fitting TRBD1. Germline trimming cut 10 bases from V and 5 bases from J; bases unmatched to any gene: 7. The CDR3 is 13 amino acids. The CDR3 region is CATHRTGGYGYTF. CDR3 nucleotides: TGTGCCACCCACCGGACAGGGGGTTATGGCTACACCTTC.

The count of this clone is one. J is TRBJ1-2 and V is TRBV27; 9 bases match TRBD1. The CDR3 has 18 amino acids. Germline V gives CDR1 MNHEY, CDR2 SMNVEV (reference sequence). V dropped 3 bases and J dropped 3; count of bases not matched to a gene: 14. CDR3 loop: CASSFKGTGMAVDYGYTF. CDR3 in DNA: TGTGCCAGCAGTTTTAAGGGGACAGGGATGGCGGTCGACTATGGCTACACCTTC.

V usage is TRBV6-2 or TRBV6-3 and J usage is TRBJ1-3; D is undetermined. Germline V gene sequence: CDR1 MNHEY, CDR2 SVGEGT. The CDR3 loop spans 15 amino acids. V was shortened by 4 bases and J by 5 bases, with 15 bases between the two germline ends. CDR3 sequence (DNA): TGTGCCAGCAGTTCACAGCGCCCTCCACGAAACACCATATATTTT. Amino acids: CASSSQRPPRNTIYF.

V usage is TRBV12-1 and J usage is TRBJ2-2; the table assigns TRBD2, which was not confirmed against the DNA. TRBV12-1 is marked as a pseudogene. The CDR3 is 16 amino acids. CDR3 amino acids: CASSFGAEGNTGELFF. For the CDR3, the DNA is TGTGCCAGCAGCTTTGGGGCGGAGGGGAACACCGGGGAGCTGTTTTTT.

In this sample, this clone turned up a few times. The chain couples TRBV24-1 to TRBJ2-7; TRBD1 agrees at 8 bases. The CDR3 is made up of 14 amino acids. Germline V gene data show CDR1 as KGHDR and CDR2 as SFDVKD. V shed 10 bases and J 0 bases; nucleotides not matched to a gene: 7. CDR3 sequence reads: CATSRTGSSYEQYF. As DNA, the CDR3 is TGTGCCACTTCCAGGACAGGGAGCTCCTACGAGCAGTACTTC.

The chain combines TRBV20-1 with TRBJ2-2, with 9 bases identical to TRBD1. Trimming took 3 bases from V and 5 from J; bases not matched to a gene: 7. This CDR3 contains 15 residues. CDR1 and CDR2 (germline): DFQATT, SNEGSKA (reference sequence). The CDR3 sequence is CSASTGQGDTGELFF. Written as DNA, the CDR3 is TGCAGTGCTAGTACGGGACAGGGCGATACCGGGGAGCTGTTTTTT.